This TCR beta chain was found in a study of regulatory T cells in long-lasting Graves disease. This clonotype was seen repeatedly, ten times or more. Its antigen is still unknown. The study's findings and limits: Persistent patients shared more public clonotypes (2,741) than new patients (roughly 970). Only a small sample size was used, which may have cut accuracy.

Arm-PCR of CDR3 regions and iRepertoire HTBI primers were the basis on which TCR beta libraries were built. MiXCR, applied by TCRdb to the multiplex PCR reads, yields one record per CDR3 protein. The table records about 530,000 distinct CDR3 sequences, about 16% of them present only once. Documented time point: newly diagnosed GD, antithyroid drugs for less than 3 months. PBMC RNA served as the TCR library source. CDR1 is SGHTS and CDR2 is YDEGEE in the germline V gene. This CDR3 contains 13 residues. The ends were cut back, 5 bases at V and 4 bases at J, with 12 bases in the middle. These data were also filed under a second study, of T cells in Graves' hyperthyroidism and ophthalmopathy.

The receptor was isolated from a woman aged 35-60 years with Graves disease. V and J are TRBV5-8 and TRBJ1-1; D is uncertain. This material consisted of peripheral blood mononuclear cells (PBMCs), taken at new diagnosis, from a patient treated with antithyroid drugs. CDR3 DNA sequence: TGTGCCAGCAGATCAGGCCTGAGCACTGAAGCTTTCTTT. Its translation is CASRSGLSTEAFF.